Sequencing of this T cell receptor beta chain was carried out in a study of OX40 agonist ivuxolimab in advanced cancers. About the investigation overall: The costimulatory receptor OX40 (CD134) was targeted by ivuxolimab, a fully human IgG2 agonistic monoclonal antibody. Prior anti-PD-1, anti-PD-L1 or anti-CTLA-4 therapy was permitted, and checkpoint inhibitors had been received by 40% to 50% of dose-escalation patients. Three dose-escalation patients achieved partial responses, one with hepatocellular carcinoma and two with cutaneous melanoma. Of the approximately 54 patients in dose escalation, about 20 had hepatocellular carcinoma, about 15 had melanoma, 9 had renal cell carcinoma and 9 had head and neck cancer. The monotherapy dose-escalation portion (N ≈ 57 patients) of the phase I ivuxolimab trial is reported in the paper. Intravenous ivuxolimab was administered to patients every 2 weeks at six dose levels: 0.01, 0.1, 0.3, 1.5, 3 and 10 mg/kg. The point of sequencing TCRbeta in the periphery was to test whether ivuxolimab changed TCR sequence diversity and drove clonal T-cell expansion. A male proportion of roughly 80% and a mean age of around 60 years, ranging from roughly 23 to 90, were recorded for the dose-escalation cohort.

Genomic DNA was extracted from sorted cells for sequencing of the TCRbeta CDR3 region. The immunoSEQ Assay was used to sequence the TCRbeta CDR3 regions. TCRdb holds this immuneACCESS table with in-frame rearrangements only. Some clones are missing; in checked studies, unresolved V genes explain under half, and the rest has no known cause. The sample table contains about 78,000 clones; only one count was recorded for 84% of them. The leading ten clones occupy roughly 2% of the sample. This clone occurred a few times. No antigen is known for it. No qualities accompany the bases; no much larger clone lies one base away. The CDR3 goes from the cysteine to the phenylalanine over 17 residues. Solely the CDR3 DNA is kept, with 51 bases framed from the first base. The trial excluded patients who had a history of autoimmune disease or who were on systemic immunosuppression. In every dose cohort, peripheral blood was drawn for TCR sequencing at baseline, cycle 4 day 1, and cycle 7 day 1. Samples came from an open-label, multicenter, first-in-human phase I dose-escalation trial of ivuxolimab. The trial enrolled adults with locally advanced or metastatic head and neck squamous cell, hepatocellular, melanoma or renal cell carcinoma. Before TCR sequencing, CD4+ and CD8+ T cells were separately sorted from peripheral blood.

Study-wide conclusions, independent of this receptor: After ivuxolimab, CD8+ T cells had more expanded clones than CD4+ T cells on average. Clonal expansion of both CD4+ and CD8+ blood T cells was observed from baseline to week 6 at doses 0.1 to 3.0 mg/kg. Low levels of normalized T-cell clonal expansion were also seen in some patients who did not respond. The antigen specificity of the peripheral T cells that underwent clonal expansion was not determined. In the 0.1-3.0 mg/kg groups, partial responders were among the patients with the lowest normalized peripheral clonal expansion, particularly in CD8+ T cells.

The TCR comes from an adult with an advanced solid tumor such as melanoma, head and neck, liver or kidney cancer. The sample was CD4+ or CD8+ T cells sorted from blood, taken in a trial of the OX40 agonist ivuxolimab. The chain employs TRBV21-1 and TRBJ2-7; the table's D call TRBD2 went unverified against the DNA. TRBV21-1 is described as a pseudogene. The DNA sequence follows: TGTGCCAGCAGCTTCAGGCGGGCTAATGGGAGACGCTACGAGCAGTACTTC. Translation gives CASSFRRANGRRYEQYF.